The 19 T cell receptor beta chains listed next were all sequenced from one sample in a study of shared clonotypes between healthy human individuals. The data were produced by immunoSEQ multiplex PCR, yet TCRdb's version contains in-frame clones alone and is incomplete. The table records over 2 million clones, about 95% of them present only once. Naive CD8 cells were CD45RO-negative, positively selected for CCR7, excluding terminally differentiated effector memory CD45RA+ cells. Input material: naive CD8+ T cells sorted from blood. Receptors originate from a man younger than 35 in good health.

The gene calls are TRBV4-1 and TRBJ2-1; D could derive from TRBD1 or TRBD2 (5 bases each). The V gene's germline CDR1 is MGHRA and CDR2 YSYEKL. Trimming took 0 bases from V and 9 from J, leaving 15 bases between them. The CDR3 length is 15 residues. This chain's CDR3 is CASSQDGTPVGEQFF. The CDR3 bases are TGCGCCAGCAGCCAAGATGGGACGCCCGTCGGTGAGCAGTTCTTC.

The V and J genes are TRBV13 and TRBJ2-5; 9 bases agree with TRBD2. Germline V gives CDR1 PRHDT, CDR2 FYEKMQ (reference sequence). CDR3 size: 16 residues. V was clipped by 0 bases and J by 3 bases; unmatched bases: 5. The CDR3 sequence is CASSLGLLAGEETQYF. CDR3 DNA: TGTGCCAGCAGCTTAGGGCTCTTAGCGGGAGAAGAGACCCAGTACTTC.

The chain is built from TRBV7-8 and TRBJ1-1; TRBD1 might be the D (6 bases). The germline V gene encodes CDR1 SGHVS and CDR2 FQNEAQ. The CDR3 is made up of 14 amino acids. V was cut by 5 bases and J by 4 bases, with 14 bases left in between. The CDR3 DNA follows: TGTGCCAGCAGCGACCTAAGGGGGAGCACTGAAGCTTTCTTT. It encodes CASSDLRGSTEAFF.

The V and J genes are TRBV6-1 and TRBJ1-2, with 7 positions matching TRBD1. V trimming: 1 base; J trimming: 4 bases; junction bases outside the gene matches: 18. The germline CDR1 and CDR2 sequences are MNHNS and SASEGT. The length of the CDR3 is 19 residues. The CDR3 nucleotides read TGTGCCAGCAGTGAAGGCGACGACAGGGAGGAAATTGGTATCTATGGCTACACCTTC. Translating gives CASSEGDDREEIGIYGYTF.

This chain connects TRBV9 to TRBJ2-5; no reliable D call. The CDR3 consists of 16 residues. V lost 4 bases and J 4 bases, leaving 20 bases between the germline ends. CDR1 and CDR2 from the germline V gene are SGDLS and YYNGEE. CDR3 sequence: CASSPIGPPMGETQYF. In nucleotides, the CDR3 is TGTGCCAGCAGCCCCATCGGCCCACCGATGGGAGAGACCCAGTACTTC.

The chain couples TRBV5-6 to TRBJ2-7, with 7 positions matching TRBD1. V lost 2 bases to trimming and J lost 1 base; unmatched junction nucleotides: 6. The germline V gene has CDR1 SGHDT and CDR2 YYEEEE. The length of the CDR3 is 15 residues. As DNA, the CDR3 is TGTGCCAGCAGCTTACCGGGACAGCTATCCTACGAGCAGTACTTC. It translates to CASSLPGQLSYEQYF. Based on the CDR3 plus reference TRBV5-6 and TRBJ2-7, the full variable domain is DAGVTQSPTHLIKTRGQQVTLRCSPKSGHDTVSWYQQALGQGPQFIFQYYEEEERQRGNFPDRFSGHQFPNYSSELNVNALLLGDSALYLCASSLPGQLSYEQYFGPGTRLTVT.

The V and J genes are TRBV13 and TRBJ2-7, with a tentative D call TRBD1 (7 bases). The CDR3 consists of 15 residues. The germline gives CDR1 PRHDT, CDR2 FYEKMQ (reference sequence). Deletions cut 5 bases from V and 6 bases from J, with 20 bases between. The CDR3, as DNA: TGTGCCAGCAGCCCCACCAGGGGGGTTGCAAGCGAGCAGTACTTC. Its protein product is CASSPTRGVASEQYF.

The chain recombines TRBV6-5 with TRBJ1-4; no clear D gene. The V and J ends lost 0 bases and 5 bases respectively, with 13 bases between them. Germline lookup yields CDR1 MNHEY and CDR2 SVGAGI. The CDR3 consists of 16 residues. DNA of the CDR3: TGTGCCAGCAGTTACTCGATGGGGTCGATAAATGAAAAACTGTTTTTT. Amino acids: CASSYSMGSINEKLFF.

V usage is TRBV19 and J usage is TRBJ1-5, with D perhaps matching TRBD1 (5 bases). Germline assignment: CDR1 LNHDA and CDR2 SQIVND (reference sequence). Trimming cost V 11 bases and J 2 bases, with 10 bases left between them. The CDR3 sequence is 12 residues long. Here the CDR3 DNA reads TGTGCCGGGGGGTTGGGCAATCAGCCCCAGCATTTT. It yields the protein CAGGLGNQPQHF.

This clone was seen a few times. The chain recombines TRBV6-1 with TRBJ1-2, with D possibly matching TRBD1 (6 bases). The V gene lost 3 bases and the J gene lost 7 bases, with 18 bases spanning the gap. From germline, CDR1 is MNHNS and CDR2 SASEGT. The CDR3 is 15 residues long. The CDR3: CASSDWSGALFGYTF. The DNA of the CDR3 is TGTGCCAGCAGTGATTGGTCGGGGGCGCTTTTTGGCTACACCTTC.

The genes are TRBV6-1 and TRBJ2-7; tentative D call: TRBD1 (6 bases). Trimming took 11 bases from V and 1 from J, leaving 15 bases between them. Germline V gene lookup returns CDR1 MNHNS and CDR2 SASEGT. CDR3 length equals 13 residues. The chain's CDR3 is CAHSLRGSYEQYF. For the CDR3, the DNA is TGTGCCCATTCGCTTAGGGGGTCCTACGAGCAGTACTTC.

The rearrangement joins TRBV29-1 to TRBJ2-5; D could derive from TRBD1 or TRBD2 (6 bases each). The length of the CDR3 is 14 residues. CDR1 is SQVTM, CDR2 ANQGSEA, per germline. Trimming took off 7 bases at V and 3 bases at J, with 18 bases between the two ends. The CDR3 DNA reads TGCAGCGGAGGCGAGGGGGGACGCAAAGAGACCCAGTACTTC. It is translated as CSGGEGGRKETQYF.

In the case of this clone: Other DNA sequences within the sample encode an identical CDR3. The genes are TRBV19 and TRBJ2-1; 11 bases map to TRBD2. V was pared by 5 bases and J by 3 bases, with 3 bases of the junction left unmatched. The CDR3 runs to 15 residues. Germline lookup yields CDR1 LNHDA and CDR2 SQIVND (reference sequence). The CDR3 coding sequence is TGTGCCAGTAGTTTACTAGCGGGAGACTACAATGAGCAGTTCTTC. Protein sequence: CASSLLAGDYNEQFF.

The chain combines TRBV5-4 with TRBJ1-1; D call uncertain. The V end lost 0 bases, the J end lost 1 base, and 10 bases lay between the germline ends. Per the germline V gene, CDR1 is SGHNT and CDR2 is YYREEE (reference sequence). The CDR3 has 15 residues. The CDR3 DNA reads TGTGCCAGCAGCTTGGGTCCCTCGGGGAACACTGAAGCTTTCTTT. Its translation is CASSLGPSGNTEAFF. The full variable domain, rest sourced from reference TRBV5-4 and TRBJ1-1, is ETGVTQSPTHLIKTRGQQVTLRCSSQSGHNTVSWYQQALGQGPQFIFQYYREEENGRGNFPPRFSGLQFPNYSSELNVNALELDDSALYLCASSLGPSGNTEAFFGQGTRLTVV.

The CDR3 DNA reads TGTGCCAGCTCACAGGGCGGGAGTAGCCACGAGCAGTACTTC. This sequence encodes CASSQGGSSHEQYF. This chain connects TRBV18 to TRBJ2-7, with 7 nucleotides matching TRBD2. Germline CDR1 KGHSH, CDR2 LQKENI. Trimming at V came to 4 bases and at J to 5 bases, leaving 8 bases not matched to a gene. CDR3 length: 14 residues.

The chain couples TRBV14 to TRBJ2-3; D is possibly TRBD1 or TRBD2 (5 bases each). The length of the CDR3 is 14 residues. Trimming stripped 3 bases from V and 7 bases from J, with 14 bases between. CDR1 SGHDN and CDR2 FVKESK come from the germline V gene. The CDR3: CASSHGTDTHTQYF. The CDR3 nucleotides read TGTGCCAGCAGCCACGGGACGGATACACATACGCAGTATTTT.

The chain recombines TRBV9 with TRBJ2-7; D perhaps matches TRBD1 (5 bases). There are 14 residues in the CDR3. V gave up 3 bases and J gave up 2 bases, with 12 bases separating them. CDR1 is SGDLS, CDR2 YYNGEE, per germline. The CDR3 sequence: CASSAGHLAYEQYF. CDR3 coding DNA: TGTGCCAGCAGCGCAGGACACCTAGCCTACGAGCAGTACTTC.

The chain joins TRBV27 to TRBJ1-5; no clear D. The germline V gene has CDR1 MNHEY and CDR2 SMNVEV (reference sequence). This CDR3 region has 15 residues. Trimming shortened V by 3 bases and J by 2 bases, and 11 bases separated the two germline ends. CDR3 DNA sequence: TGTGCCAGCAGTTTTTACCCGTTCGGCAATCAGCCCCAGCATTTT. Its translation: CASSFYPFGNQPQHF.

The chain is built from TRBV6-1 and TRBJ2-7; the match to TRBD1 covers 8 bases. This CDR3 contains 15 residues. J lost 0 bases, V lost 2 bases, and 3 bases had no gene match. The germline V gene encodes CDR1 MNHNS and CDR2 SASEGT. The CDR3 spells CASSERTGSSYEQYF. The DNA for the CDR3 is TGTGCCAGCAGTGAAAGGACAGGGAGCTCCTACGAGCAGTACTTC.